The 18 T cell receptor beta chains reported below all come from one sample, sequenced in a study of response to subunit inactivated influenza vaccine. TCRdb recomputed calls from the RT-PCR reads with MiXCR, one row per CDR3 protein. The table lists about 500,000 distinct CDR3 sequences, about 15% of them singletons. This sample comprised CD4+ T cells sorted from PBMCs, obtained around 2 years after vaccination. The receptors come from a man aged 50 to 69 who received an inactivated influenza vaccine.

The J gene is TRBJ2-7, the V gene TRBV21-1; the listed D gene, TRBD1, was not tested against the DNA. TRBV21-1 is designated a pseudogene. The CDR3 runs to 16 residues. The CDR3 sequence: CASSKALRGVFYEQYF. For the CDR3, the DNA is TGTGCCAGCAGCAAAGCTCTAAGAGGGGTTTTCTACGAGCAGTACTTC.

This clonotype was recorded a few times. This chain connects TRBV5-1 to TRBJ2-3; 7 bases are shared with TRBD1. CDR1 is SGHRS and CDR2 is YFSETQ in the germline V gene. The V segment lost 4 bases and the J segment 4 bases; nucleotides outside the gene matches: 9. The CDR3 length is 15 residues. In DNA form, the CDR3 reads TGCGCCAGCAGCACACGACAGGGTTTCGCAGATACGCAGTATTTT. It codes for CASSTRQGFADTQYF.

This clonotype was observed many times. DNA for the CDR3: TGTGCCAGCAGCTTGGATCCAGGAGGTCAAGAGACCCAGTACTTC. Its protein is CASSLDPGGQETQYF. J is TRBJ2-5 and V is TRBV5-5; D is perhaps TRBD2 (5 bases). Germline loops: CDR1 SGHKS, CDR2 YYEKEE (reference sequence). This CDR3 is 15 amino acids long. The V end lost 0 bases, the J end lost 2 bases, and 11 bases lay between the germline ends.

This clonotype was counted ten times or more. The chain links TRBV5-1 to TRBJ2-2; the D is unclear. Trimming removed 0 bases from V and 0 bases from J, with 12 bases in between. The CDR3 is made up of 17 amino acids. Germline V gene lookup returns CDR1 SGHRS and CDR2 YFSETQ. This CDR3 reads CASSLVATLTNTGELFF. CDR3 bases: TGCGCCAGCAGCTTGGTCGCGACACTTACGAACACCGGGGAGCTGTTTTTT. The full variable domain, its missing parts supplied by reference TRBV5-1 and TRBJ2-2, is KAGVTQTPRYLIKTRGQQVTLSCSPISGHRSVSWYQQTPGQGLQFLFEYFSETQRNKGNFPGRFSGRQFSNSRSEMNVSTLELGDSALYLCASSLVATLTNTGELFFGEGSRLTVL.

This rearrangement joins TRBV12-3 or TRBV12-4 to TRBJ2-3, with 10 bases that match TRBD2. The CDR3 loop spans 14 amino acids. V shed 5 bases and J 7 bases; nucleotides not matched to a gene: 6. The CDR3 bases are TGTGCCAGCAGTGAGCGGGAGGGAGGATATACGCAGTATTTT. The encoded protein is CASSEREGGYTQYF.

This clonotype was detected only a few times. The J gene is TRBJ2-1, the V gene TRBV6-1; 9 bases match TRBD1. The CDR3 is 15 residues long. Germline loops: CDR1 MNHNS, CDR2 SASEGT. The V gene end was trimmed by 6 bases and the J gene end by 2 bases; junction bases not matched to a gene: 5. CDR3 nucleotide sequence: TGTGCCAGCAGAGGACAGGGGTGGACCTACAATGAGCAGTTCTTC. Amino acid sequence: CASRGQGWTYNEQFF.

The chain recombines TRBV5-8 with TRBJ1-2, with 7 bases identical to TRBD1. After removal of 3 bases from V and 4 bases from J, the junction contained 6 bases not matched to a gene. The germline gives CDR1 SGHTS, CDR2 YDEGEE. This CDR3 region has 14 residues. The CDR3 nucleotides are TGTGCCAGCAGCTGGAACCGGGACAGCTATGGCTACACCTTC. Translated, it gives CASSWNRDSYGYTF.

The rearrangement links TRBV12-3 or TRBV12-4 to TRBJ2-3; a weak D match, TRBD2 (5 bases). Trimming took off 5 bases at V and 1 base at J, with 13 bases between the two ends. The CDR3 contains 15 residues. DNA for the CDR3: TGTGCCAGCAGTCCGGAGCGGAGCCGCACAGATACGCAGTATTTT. Translated, it gives CASSPERSRTDTQYF.

The chain employs TRBV4-2 and TRBJ2-3; 8 nucleotides line up with TRBD2. Germline CDR1 LGHNA, CDR2 YNFKEQ. Losses at the gene ends were 7 bases for V and 0 bases for J; bases not matched to a gene: 6. The CDR3 length is 15 residues. The CDR3 bases are TGTGCCAGCAAAACCCAGCGGGGGAGCACAGATACGCAGTATTTT. The encoded protein is CASKTQRGSTDTQYF.

The chain has TRBV10-3 and TRBJ2-7; D gene unclear. Germline V gene sequence: CDR1 ENHRY, CDR2 SYGVKD. The CDR3 sequence is 13 residues long. The V gene lost 3 bases and the J gene lost 1 base, with 7 bases spanning the gap. Here the CDR3 DNA reads TGTGCCATCAGTGACACCGTGTCCTACGAGCAGTACTTC. Protein sequence: CAISDTVSYEQYF.

This clonotype has ten or more counts. V is TRBV10-3 and J is TRBJ2-7; TRBD1 matches at 7 bases. Germline V CDR1 and CDR2: ENHRY, SYGVKD. This CDR3 has 12 residues. The V gene end was trimmed by 6 bases and the J gene end by 6 bases; junction bases not matched to a gene: 5. The CDR3 is CAIRTTGREQYF. The CDR3 DNA is TGTGCCATCAGGACGACAGGGCGCGAGCAGTACTTC.

The V gene is TRBV7-6, the J gene TRBJ2-2; TRBD1 matches at 9 bases. Germline lookup yields CDR1 SGHVS and CDR2 FNYEAQ. V shed 2 bases and J 7 bases; nucleotides not matched to a gene: 8. The CDR3 runs 16 residues. The CDR3 nucleotides are TGTGCCAGCAGCTTACCGGGACAGGGAATTGTCGGGGAGCTGTTTTTT. This translates into CASSLPGQGIVGELFF.

The chain has TRBV15 and TRBJ2-5; D gene uncertain. This CDR3 region has 13 residues. Deletions cut 2 bases from V and 3 bases from J, with 7 bases between. CDR1 and CDR2 from the germline V gene are LNHNV and YYDKDF (reference sequence). CDR3 amino acids: CATSRFPKETQYF. The CDR3, as DNA: TGTGCCACCAGCAGATTCCCAAAAGAGACCCAGTACTTC.

V gene TRBV2 combines with J gene TRBJ1-2; D is perhaps TRBD1 (5 bases). Germline lookup yields CDR1 SNHLY and CDR2 FYNNEI. V was clipped by 4 bases and J by 4 bases, with 16 bases between them. The CDR3 runs to 15 residues. The CDR3, as DNA: TGTGCCAGCAGTGCGTTGACAGCTAATCTCTATGGCTACACCTTC. Translated: CASSALTANLYGYTF.

The chain links TRBV6-1 to TRBJ1-1; no definite D call. This CDR3 has 15 residues. V gave up 0 bases and J gave up 6 bases, with 14 bases separating them. The germline gives CDR1 MNHNS, CDR2 SASEGT. DNA for the CDR3: TGTGCCAGCAGTGAAGCGGGCGAGCGGGCGGCTGAAGCTTTCTTT. This encodes CASSEAGERAAEAFF.

The chain is built from TRBV5-4 and TRBJ2-1, with 10 bases identical to TRBD2. The germline V gene has CDR1 SGHNT and CDR2 YYREEE (reference sequence). V gave up 0 bases and J gave up 9 bases; unmatched junction bases: 9. This CDR3 has 16 residues. The CDR3 here is CASSLVPSGSSSEQFF. The DNA for the CDR3 is TGTGCCAGCAGCTTGGTGCCTAGCGGGAGTAGTAGTGAGCAGTTCTTC.

The chain is built from TRBV11-2 and TRBJ2-2; no definite D call. Per germline, CDR1 SGHAT and CDR2 FQNNGV. This CDR3 is 16 amino acids long. Trimming took off 5 bases at V and 5 bases at J, with 18 bases between the two ends. CDR3 sequence: CASSARRSGGTGELFF. Written as DNA, the CDR3 is TGTGCCAGCAGCGCTCGAAGGTCAGGTGGGACCGGGGAGCTGTTTTTT.

This clonotype has a handful of counts. J is TRBJ2-1 and V is TRBV29-1; D gene uncertain. The CDR3 spans 15 residues. Looked up from germline, CDR1 is SQVTM and CDR2 is ANQGSEA. V lost 4 bases to trimming and J lost 0 bases, with 13 bases between them. CDR3 bases: TGCAGCGTTGGAGACCCCTCTCGCTCCTACAATGAGCAGTTCTTC. Translated, it gives CSVGDPSRSYNEQFF.